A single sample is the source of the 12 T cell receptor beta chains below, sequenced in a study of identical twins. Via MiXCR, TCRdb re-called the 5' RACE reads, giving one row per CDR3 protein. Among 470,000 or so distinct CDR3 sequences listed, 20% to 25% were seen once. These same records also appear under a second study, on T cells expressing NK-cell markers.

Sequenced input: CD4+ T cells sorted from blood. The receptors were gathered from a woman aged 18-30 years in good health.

CDR3 loop: CASSLASGHTEAFF. The CDR3 DNA sequence: TGTGCCAGCAGTTTAGCATCCGGGCACACTGAAGCTTTCTTT. The chain uses TRBV12-3 or TRBV12-4 and TRBJ1-1; D remains unclear. Trimming stripped 0 bases from V and 3 bases from J, with 8 bases between. The CDR3 extends over 14 amino acids.

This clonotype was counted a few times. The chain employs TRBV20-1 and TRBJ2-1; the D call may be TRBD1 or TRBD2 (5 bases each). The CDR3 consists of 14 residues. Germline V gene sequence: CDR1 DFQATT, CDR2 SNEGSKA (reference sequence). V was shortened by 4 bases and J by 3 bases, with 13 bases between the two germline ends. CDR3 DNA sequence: TGCAGTGCTACCAGAGGGGATGGCTACAATGAGCAGTTCTTC. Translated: CSATRGDGYNEQFF.

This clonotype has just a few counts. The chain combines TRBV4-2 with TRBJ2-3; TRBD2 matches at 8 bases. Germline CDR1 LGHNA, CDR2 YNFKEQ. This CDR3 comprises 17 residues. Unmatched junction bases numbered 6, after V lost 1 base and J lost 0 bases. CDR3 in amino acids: CASSQVGTSGSTDTQYF. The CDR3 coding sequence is TGTGCCAGCAGCCAAGTTGGAACTAGCGGTAGCACAGATACGCAGTATTTT.

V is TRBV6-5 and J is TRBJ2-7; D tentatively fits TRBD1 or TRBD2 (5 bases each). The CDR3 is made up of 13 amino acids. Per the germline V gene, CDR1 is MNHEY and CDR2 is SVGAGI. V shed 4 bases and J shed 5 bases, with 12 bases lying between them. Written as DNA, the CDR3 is TGTGCCAGCAGTTGGGGGATCGGCAACGAGCAGTACTTC. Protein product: CASSWGIGNEQYF.

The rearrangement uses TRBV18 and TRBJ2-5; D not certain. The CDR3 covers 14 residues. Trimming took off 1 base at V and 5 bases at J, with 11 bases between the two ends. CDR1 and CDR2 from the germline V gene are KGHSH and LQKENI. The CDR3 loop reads CASSPRVGTETQYF. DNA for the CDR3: TGTGCCAGCTCACCACGGGTGGGAACGGAGACCCAGTACTTC.

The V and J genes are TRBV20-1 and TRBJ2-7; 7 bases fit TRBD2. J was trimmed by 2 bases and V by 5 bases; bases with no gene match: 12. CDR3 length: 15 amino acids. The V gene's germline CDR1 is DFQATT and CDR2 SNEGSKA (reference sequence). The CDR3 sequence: CSARPPSGTPYEQYF. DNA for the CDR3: TGCAGTGCTCGGCCCCCCAGCGGGACCCCCTACGAGCAGTACTTC.

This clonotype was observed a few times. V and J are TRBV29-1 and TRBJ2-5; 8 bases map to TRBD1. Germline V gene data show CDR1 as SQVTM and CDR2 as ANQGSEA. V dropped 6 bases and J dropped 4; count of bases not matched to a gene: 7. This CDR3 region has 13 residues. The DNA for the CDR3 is TGCAGCGTGGCGGACAGGGTAGCAGAGACCCAGTACTTC. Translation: CSVADRVAETQYF.

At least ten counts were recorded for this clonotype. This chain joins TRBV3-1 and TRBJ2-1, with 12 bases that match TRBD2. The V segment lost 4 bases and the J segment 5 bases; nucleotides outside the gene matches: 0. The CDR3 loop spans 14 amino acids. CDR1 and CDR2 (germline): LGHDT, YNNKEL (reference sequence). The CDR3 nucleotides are TGTGCCAGCAGCCGACTAGCGGGAGACAATGAGCAGTTCTTC. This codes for CASSRLAGDNEQFF.

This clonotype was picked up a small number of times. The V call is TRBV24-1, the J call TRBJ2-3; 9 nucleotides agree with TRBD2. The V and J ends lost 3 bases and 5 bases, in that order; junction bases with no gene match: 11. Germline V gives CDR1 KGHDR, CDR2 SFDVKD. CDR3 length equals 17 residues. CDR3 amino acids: CATSDPTSGPGGDTQYF. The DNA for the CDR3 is TGTGCCACCAGTGATCCGACTAGCGGCCCCGGGGGAGATACGCAGTATTTT.

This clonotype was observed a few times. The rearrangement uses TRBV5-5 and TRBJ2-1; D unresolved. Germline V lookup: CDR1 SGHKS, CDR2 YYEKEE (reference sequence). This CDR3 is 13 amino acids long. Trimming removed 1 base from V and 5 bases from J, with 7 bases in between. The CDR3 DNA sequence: TGTGCCAGCAGCTTGTGGCGGAACAATGAGCAGTTCTTC. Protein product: CASSLWRNNEQFF.

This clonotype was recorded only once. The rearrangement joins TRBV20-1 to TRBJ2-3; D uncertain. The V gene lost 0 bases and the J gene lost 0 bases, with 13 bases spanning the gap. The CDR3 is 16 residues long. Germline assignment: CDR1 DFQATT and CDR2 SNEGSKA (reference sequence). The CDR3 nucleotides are TGCAGTGCTAGAGATCAAAGACTCTTTAGCACAGATACGCAGTATTTT. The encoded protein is CSARDQRLFSTDTQYF.

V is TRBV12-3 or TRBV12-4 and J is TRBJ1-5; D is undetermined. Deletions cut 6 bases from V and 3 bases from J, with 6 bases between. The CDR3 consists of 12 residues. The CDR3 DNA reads TGTGCCAGCAGGGCCCTCAATCAGCCCCAGCATTTT. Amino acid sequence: CASRALNQPQHF.